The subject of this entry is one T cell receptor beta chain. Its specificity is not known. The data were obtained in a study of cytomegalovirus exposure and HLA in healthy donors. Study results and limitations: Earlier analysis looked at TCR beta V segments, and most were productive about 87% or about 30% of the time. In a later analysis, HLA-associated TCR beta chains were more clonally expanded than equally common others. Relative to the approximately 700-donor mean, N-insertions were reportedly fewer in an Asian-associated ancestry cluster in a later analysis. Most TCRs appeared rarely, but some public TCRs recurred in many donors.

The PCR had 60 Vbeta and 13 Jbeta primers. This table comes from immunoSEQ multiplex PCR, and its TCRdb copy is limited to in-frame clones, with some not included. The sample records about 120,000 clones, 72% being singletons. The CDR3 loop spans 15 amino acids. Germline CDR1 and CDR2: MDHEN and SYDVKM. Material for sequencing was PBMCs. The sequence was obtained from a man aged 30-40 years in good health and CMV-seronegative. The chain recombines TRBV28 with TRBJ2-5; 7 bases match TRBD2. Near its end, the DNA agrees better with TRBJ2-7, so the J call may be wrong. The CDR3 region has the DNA TGTGCCAGCAGTTCCTCCCGGGAGGATTCCTACGAGCAGTACTTC. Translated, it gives CASSSSREDSYEQYF.